This T cell receptor (beta chain) was sequenced during a study of cytomegalovirus exposure and HLA in healthy donors. Worth noting for this clone: Its specificity is unknown.

General study results and limits: In a later analysis, several top co-occurrence clusters appeared linked to parvovirus B19, influenza, CMV and Epstein-Barr virus. Later analysis identified a missense DCLRE1C variant that was linked to TCR beta V- and J-gene trimming. 16,951 TCR beta sequences were associated with HLA alleles at 0.05 false discovery rate in a later analysis.

This CDR3 contains 11 residues. Germline assignment: CDR1 LNHDA and CDR2 SQIVND (reference sequence). Trimming took 9 bases from V and 11 from J; bases not matched to a gene: 7. A multiplex PCR was run with 60 Vbeta primers and 13 Jbeta primers. The table came from immunoSEQ multiplex PCR; TCRdb's copy has only in-frame clones and leaves some out. The table has some 150,000 clones, about two thirds seen once. The source material was PBMCs. This TCR was recovered from a man over 45 in good health and CMV-seropositive. The chain carries TRBV19 and TRBJ1-1; TRBD1 matches at 9 bases. The chain's CDR3 is CASRDRVLAFF. CDR3 in DNA: TGTGCCAGCCGGGACAGGGTTTTGGCTTTCTTT. Full variable domain (missing parts from reference TRBV19 and TRBJ1-1): DGGITQSPKYLFRKEGQNVTLSCEQNLNHDAMYWYRQDPGQGLRLIYYSQIVNDFQKGDIAEGYSVSREKKESFPLTVTSAQKNPTAFYLCASRDRVLAFFGQGTRLTVV.